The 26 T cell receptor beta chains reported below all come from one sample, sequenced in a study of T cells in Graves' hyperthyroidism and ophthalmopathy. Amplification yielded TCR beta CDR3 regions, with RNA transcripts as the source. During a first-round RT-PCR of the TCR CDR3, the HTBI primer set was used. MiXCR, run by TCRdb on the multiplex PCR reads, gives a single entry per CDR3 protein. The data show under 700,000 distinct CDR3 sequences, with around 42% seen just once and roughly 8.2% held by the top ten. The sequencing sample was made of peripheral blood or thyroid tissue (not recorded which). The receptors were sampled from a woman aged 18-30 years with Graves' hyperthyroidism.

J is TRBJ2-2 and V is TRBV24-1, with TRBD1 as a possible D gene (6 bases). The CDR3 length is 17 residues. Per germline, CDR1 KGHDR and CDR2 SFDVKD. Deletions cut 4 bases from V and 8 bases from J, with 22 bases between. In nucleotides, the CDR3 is TGTGCCACCAGTGACCCAACAGGGAAGGAGTCGTCAGGGGAGCTGTTTTTT. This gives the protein CATSDPTGKESSGELFF.

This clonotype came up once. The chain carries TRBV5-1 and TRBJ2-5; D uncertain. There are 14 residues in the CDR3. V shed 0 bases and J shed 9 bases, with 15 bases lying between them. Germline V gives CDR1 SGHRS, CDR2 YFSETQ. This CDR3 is CASSLAGNEQPQYF. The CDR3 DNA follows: TGCGCCAGCAGCTTGGCCGGAAATGAACAGCCCCAGTACTTC.

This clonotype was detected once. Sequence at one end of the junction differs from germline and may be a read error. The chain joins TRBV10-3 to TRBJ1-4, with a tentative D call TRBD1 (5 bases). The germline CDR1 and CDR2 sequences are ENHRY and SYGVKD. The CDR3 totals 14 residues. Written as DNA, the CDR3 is TGTGCCAGCAGTGAGTCGCCGTGGGGGGAAAAACTGTTTTTT. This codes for CASSESPWGEKLFF.

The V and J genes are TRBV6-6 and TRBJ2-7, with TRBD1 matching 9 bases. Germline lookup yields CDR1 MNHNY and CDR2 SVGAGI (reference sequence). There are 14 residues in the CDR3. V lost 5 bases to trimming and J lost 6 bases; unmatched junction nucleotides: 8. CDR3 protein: CASSPRTGVVEQYF. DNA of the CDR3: TGTGCCAGCAGTCCTCGGACAGGGGTTGTCGAGCAGTACTTC.

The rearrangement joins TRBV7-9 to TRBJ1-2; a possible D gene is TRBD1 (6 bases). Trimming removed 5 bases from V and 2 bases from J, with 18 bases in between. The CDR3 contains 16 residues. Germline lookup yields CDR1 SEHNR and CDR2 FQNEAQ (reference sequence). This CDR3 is CASSRGGGAANYGYTF. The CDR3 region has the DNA TGTGCCAGCAGCCGTGGGGGGGGGGCCGCCAACTATGGCTACACCTTC. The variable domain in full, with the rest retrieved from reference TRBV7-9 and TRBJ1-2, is DTGVSQNPRHKITKRGQNVTFRCDPISEHNRLYWYRQTLGQGPEFLTYFQNEAQLEKSRLLSDRFSAERPKGSFSTLEIQRTEQGDSAMYLCASSRGGGAANYGYTFGSGTRLTVV.

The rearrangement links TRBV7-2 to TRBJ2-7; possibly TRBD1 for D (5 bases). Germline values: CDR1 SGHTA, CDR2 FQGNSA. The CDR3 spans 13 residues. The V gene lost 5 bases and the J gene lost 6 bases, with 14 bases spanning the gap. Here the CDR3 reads CASSVGDSSEQYF. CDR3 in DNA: TGTGCCAGCAGCGTTGGTGACAGTTCCGAGCAGTACTTC.

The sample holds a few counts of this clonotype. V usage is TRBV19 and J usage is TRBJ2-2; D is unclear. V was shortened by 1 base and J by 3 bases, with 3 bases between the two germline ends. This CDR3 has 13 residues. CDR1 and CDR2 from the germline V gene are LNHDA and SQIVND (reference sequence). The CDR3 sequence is CASSIVDTGELFF. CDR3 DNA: TGTGCCAGTAGTATAGTCGACACCGGGGAGCTGTTTTTT.

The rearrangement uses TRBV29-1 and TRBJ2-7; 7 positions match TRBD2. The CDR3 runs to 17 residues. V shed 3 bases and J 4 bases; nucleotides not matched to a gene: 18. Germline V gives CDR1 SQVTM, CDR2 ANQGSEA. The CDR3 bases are TGCAGCGTTGACGCTCTCTCCGGTGGCGGGAGTAAGTACGAGCAGTACTTC. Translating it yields CSVDALSGGGSKYEQYF.

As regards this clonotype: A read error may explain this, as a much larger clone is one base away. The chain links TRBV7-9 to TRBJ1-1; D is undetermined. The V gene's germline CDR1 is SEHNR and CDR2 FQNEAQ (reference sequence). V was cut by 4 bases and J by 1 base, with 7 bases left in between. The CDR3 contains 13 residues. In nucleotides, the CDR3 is TGTGCCAGCAGCTCCGAGAGGAACACTGAAGCTTTCTTT. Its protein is CASSSERNTEAFF.

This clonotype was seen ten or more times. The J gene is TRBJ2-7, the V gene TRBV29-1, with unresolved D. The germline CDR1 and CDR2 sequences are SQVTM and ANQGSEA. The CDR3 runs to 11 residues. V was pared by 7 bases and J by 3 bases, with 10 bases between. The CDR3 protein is CSASGVYEQYF. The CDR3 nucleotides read TGCAGCGCCAGTGGTGTCTACGAGCAGTACTTC.

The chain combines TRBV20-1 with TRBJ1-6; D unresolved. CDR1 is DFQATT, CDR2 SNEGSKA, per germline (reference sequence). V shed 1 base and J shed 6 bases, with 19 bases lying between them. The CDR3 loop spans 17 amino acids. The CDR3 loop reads CSARVSLGFRRNSPLHF. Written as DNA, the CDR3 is TGCAGTGCTAGAGTATCTTTGGGCTTTCGTCGTAATTCACCCCTCCACTTT.

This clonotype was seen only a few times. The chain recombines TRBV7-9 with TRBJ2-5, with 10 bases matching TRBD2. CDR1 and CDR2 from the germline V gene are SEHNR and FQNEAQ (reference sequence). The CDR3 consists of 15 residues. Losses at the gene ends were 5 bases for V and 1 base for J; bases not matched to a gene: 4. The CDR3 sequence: CASSAGTSVQETQYF. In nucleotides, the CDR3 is TGTGCCAGCAGCGCCGGGACTAGCGTCCAAGAGACCCAGTACTTC. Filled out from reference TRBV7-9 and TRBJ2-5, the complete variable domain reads DTGVSQNPRHKITKRGQNVTFRCDPISEHNRLYWYRQTLGQGPEFLTYFQNEAQLEKSRLLSDRFSAERPKGSFSTLEIQRTEQGDSAMYLCASSAGTSVQETQYFGPGTRLLVL.

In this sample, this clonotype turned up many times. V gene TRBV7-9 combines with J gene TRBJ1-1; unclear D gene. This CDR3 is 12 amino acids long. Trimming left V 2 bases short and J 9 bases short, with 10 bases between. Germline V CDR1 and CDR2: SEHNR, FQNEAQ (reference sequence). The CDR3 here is CASSLIAPQAFF. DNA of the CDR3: TGTGCCAGCAGCTTAATTGCCCCACAAGCTTTCTTT.

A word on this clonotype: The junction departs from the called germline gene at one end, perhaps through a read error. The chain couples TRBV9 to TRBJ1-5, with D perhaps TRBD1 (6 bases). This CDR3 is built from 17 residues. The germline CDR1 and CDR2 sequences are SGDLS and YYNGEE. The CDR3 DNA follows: TGCGCCAGCAGCCAAGATCCGCCGGGGGCGCGAAATCAGCCCCAGCATTTT. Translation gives CASSQDPPGARNQPQHF.

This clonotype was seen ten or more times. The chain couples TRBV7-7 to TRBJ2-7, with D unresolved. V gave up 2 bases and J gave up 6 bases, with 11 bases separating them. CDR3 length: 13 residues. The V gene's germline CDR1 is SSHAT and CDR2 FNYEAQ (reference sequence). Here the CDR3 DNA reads TGTGCCAGCAGCTTACAGTACACAGCCGAGCAGTACTTC. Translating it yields CASSLQYTAEQYF.

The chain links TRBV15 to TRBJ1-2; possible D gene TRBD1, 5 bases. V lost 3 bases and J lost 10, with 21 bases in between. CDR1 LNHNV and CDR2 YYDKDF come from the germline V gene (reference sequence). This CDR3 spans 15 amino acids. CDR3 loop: CATSSGLRDGLDYTF. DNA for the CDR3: TGTGCCACCAGCAGTGGACTTCGGGACGGCCTAGACTACACCTTC. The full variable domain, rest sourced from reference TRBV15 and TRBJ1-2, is DAMVIQNPRYQVTQFGKPVTLSCSQTLNHNVMYWYQQKSSQAPKLLFHYYDKDFNNEADTPDNFQSRRPNTSFCFLDIRSPGLGDTAMYLCATSSGLRDGLDYTFGSGTRLTVV.

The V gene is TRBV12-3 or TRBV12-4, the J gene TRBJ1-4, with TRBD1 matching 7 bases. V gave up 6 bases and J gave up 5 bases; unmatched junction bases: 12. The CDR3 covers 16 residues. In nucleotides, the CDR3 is TGTGCCAGCAGCAGCAACAGGGGCGTTCCCAATGAAAAACTGTTTTTT. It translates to CASSSNRGVPNEKLFF.

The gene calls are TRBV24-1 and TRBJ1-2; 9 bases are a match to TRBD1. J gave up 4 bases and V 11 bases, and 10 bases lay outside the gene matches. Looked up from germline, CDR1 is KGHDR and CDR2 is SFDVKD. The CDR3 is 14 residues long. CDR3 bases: TGTGCCAGCGGTTCCGGGACAGGGACCTATGGCTACACCTTC. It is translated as CASGSGTGTYGYTF.

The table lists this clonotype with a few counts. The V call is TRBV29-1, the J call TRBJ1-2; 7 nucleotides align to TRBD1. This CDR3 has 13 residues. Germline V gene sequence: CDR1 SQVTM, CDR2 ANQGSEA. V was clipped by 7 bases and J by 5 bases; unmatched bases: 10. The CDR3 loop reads CSDTRDSTYGYTF. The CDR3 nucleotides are TGCAGCGATACCCGGGACAGTACATATGGCTACACCTTC.

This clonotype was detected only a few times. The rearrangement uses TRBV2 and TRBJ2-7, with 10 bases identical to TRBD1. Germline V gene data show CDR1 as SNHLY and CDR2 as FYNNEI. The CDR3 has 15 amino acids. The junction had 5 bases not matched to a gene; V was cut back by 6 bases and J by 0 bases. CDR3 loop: CASSQGTGDSYEQYF. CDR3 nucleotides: TGTGCCAGCAGCCAGGGGACAGGGGACTCCTACGAGCAGTACTTC.

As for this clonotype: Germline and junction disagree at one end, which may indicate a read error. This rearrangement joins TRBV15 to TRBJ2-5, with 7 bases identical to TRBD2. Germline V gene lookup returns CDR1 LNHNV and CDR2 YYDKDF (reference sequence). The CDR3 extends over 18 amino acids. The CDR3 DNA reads TGTGCCACCAGCTCCCCTCGGGCTGGCGGGAGTGATGGGGAGACCCGGTACTTC. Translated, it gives CATSSPRAGGSDGETRYF.

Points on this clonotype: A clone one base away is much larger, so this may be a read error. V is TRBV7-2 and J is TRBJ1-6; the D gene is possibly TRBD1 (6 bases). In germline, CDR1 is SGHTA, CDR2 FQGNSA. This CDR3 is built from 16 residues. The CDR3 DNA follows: TGTGCCAGCAGCTTAGACAGGGTGTTGTATAATCCACCCCTCCACTTT. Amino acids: CASSLDRVLYNPPLHF.

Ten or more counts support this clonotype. CDR3 DNA: TGTGCCAGCACCGGGGACAGGGGCGCCTATGGCTACACCTTC. Protein sequence: CASTGDRGAYGYTF. The J gene is TRBJ1-2, the V gene TRBV12-3 or TRBV12-4, with 10 bases lining up with TRBD1. The trim removed 7 bases at V and 4 bases at J, leaving 6 bases unmatched. CDR3 length: 14 residues.

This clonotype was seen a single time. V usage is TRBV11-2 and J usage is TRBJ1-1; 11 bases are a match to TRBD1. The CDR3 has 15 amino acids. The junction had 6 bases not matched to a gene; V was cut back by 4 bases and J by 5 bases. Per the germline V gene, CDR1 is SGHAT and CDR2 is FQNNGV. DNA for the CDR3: TGTGCCAGCAGCTGGGGGACAGGGGGAGAGACTGAAGCTTTCTTT. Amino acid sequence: CASSWGTGGETEAFF. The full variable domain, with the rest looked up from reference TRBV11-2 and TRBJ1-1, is EAGVAQSPRYKIIEKRQSVAFWCNPISGHATLYWYQQILGQGPKLLIQFQNNGVVDDSQLPKDRFSAERLKGVDSTLKIQPAKLEDSAVYLCASSWGTGGETEAFFGQGTRLTVV.

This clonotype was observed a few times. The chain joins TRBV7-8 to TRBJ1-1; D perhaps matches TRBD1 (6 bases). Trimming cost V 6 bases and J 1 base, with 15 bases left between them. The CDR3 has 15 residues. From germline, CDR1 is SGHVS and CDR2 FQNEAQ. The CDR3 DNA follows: TGTGCCAGCAGTTCCGAATGGACAGAGAACACTGAAGCTTTCTTT. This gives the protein CASSSEWTENTEAFF.

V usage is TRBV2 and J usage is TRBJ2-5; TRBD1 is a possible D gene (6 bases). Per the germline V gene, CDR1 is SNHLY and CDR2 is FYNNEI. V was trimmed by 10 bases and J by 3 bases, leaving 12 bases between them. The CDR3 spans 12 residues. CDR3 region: CANRDMKETQYF. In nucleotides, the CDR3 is TGTGCCAACCGGGACATGAAAGAGACCCAGTACTTC.